The T cell receptor beta chain under discussion was sequenced for a study of cytomegalovirus exposure and HLA in healthy donors. On the study more broadly: Unique TCRs from HLA-typed donors, 70 million to 100 million of them, were held in an early data release. Out of fewer than 500 genotyped donors, roughly 80% belonged to the Caucasian-associated ancestry cluster.

The CDR3 extends over 15 amino acids. V was cut by 2 bases and J by 0 bases, with 5 bases left in between. Germline-derived CDR1 and CDR2 are SGHDN and FVKESK. Donors counted as nominally healthy when sampled, yet unrecorded immune exposures were likely. PCR used 60 Vbeta primers and 13 Jbeta primers. Per the study methods: Later work found around 85 million unique TCR beta chains, with roughly 11 million shared. Profiling relied on immunoSEQ multiplex PCR, and the TCRdb table lists in-frame clones only, not all of them. The DNA was the basis for D and trimming; V, J and clone size are from that table. Found here are under 200,000 clones, around 85% of them singletons; the top ten hold 3.5% to 5%.

The clonotype originates from a man aged 40-49 years in good health and CMV-seronegative. The sample taken for sequencing was PBMCs. V and J are TRBV14 and TRBJ1-6; no clear D gene. The CDR3 DNA sequence: TGTGCCAGCAGCCAAACCAGCTCCTATAATTCACCCCTCCACTTT. Translated, it gives CASSQTSSYNSPLHF.